The clone carrying this T cell receptor beta chain has just a few counts. This sample was taken from a study of T cells after yellow fever vaccination. TCRdb re-analysed the 5' RACE reads in MiXCR, keeping a single row per CDR3 protein. The table lists fewer than 350,000 distinct CDR3 sequences, 8.5% to 10% of them singletons. This CDR3 spans 14 amino acids. Germline V lookup: CDR1 DFQATT, CDR2 SNEGSKA (reference sequence). The TCR comes from a man aged 18 to 30 who received the YFV17D yellow fever vaccine. Sequences were derived from PBMCs, sampled on the day of the first yellow fever vaccination. The chain has TRBV20-1 and TRBJ1-5; D is possibly TRBD1 (5 bases). CDR3 in DNA: TGCAGCGCGTTGAGAGGGGTAGCGGATCAGCCCCAGCATTTT. Protein product: CSALRGVADQPQHF.